There are a few counts of the clone carrying this T cell receptor beta chain. The antigen is undetermined. The TCR library protocol was used to attach unique molecular identifiers. These identifiers were attached to individual cDNA molecules. TCRdb called the 5' RACE reads again in MiXCR, with one record for every CDR3 protein. The repertoire has tens of thousands of distinct CDR3 sequences, over 10% of them found once; the top ten carry about 4.3%. This sample was taken from a study of early T cells in non-severe SARS-CoV-2 infection. Study at large: Sequencing targeted bulk RNA from unsorted whole blood, leaving chains unpaired.

Whole-study results and caveats: Clonotype matching in VDJdb favored anti-spike CD8 responses and did not capture private and CD4 specificities.

CDR3 length: 12 amino acids. From germline, CDR1 is SGHRS and CDR2 YFSETQ. The V gene end was trimmed by 5 bases and the J gene end by 6 bases; junction bases not matched to a gene: 3. Material: whole blood. The TCR was taken from an adult who was a healthcare worker with PCR-confirmed SARS-CoV-2 infection or an uninfected control (not recorded which). This chain joins TRBV5-1 and TRBJ1-2; 8 bases are a match to TRBD1. The CDR3: CASREDRDGYTF. CDR3 coding DNA: TGCGCCAGCAGAGAGGACAGGGATGGCTACACCTTC.